The 28 T cell receptor beta chains reported below all come from one sample, sequenced in a study of blood T cell repertoires in COVID-19. Only in-frame clones appear in the TCRdb table, and some are missing; sequencing was by immunoSEQ multiplex PCR. The sample contains around 400,000 clones, 70% to 90% of which appear only once. The source material was peripheral blood. Every receptor here comes from a woman aged 25 to 39 with COVID-19, enrolled during active disease.

The rearrangement links TRBV7-3 to TRBJ2-3; D gene ambiguous. The V gene lost 5 bases and the J gene lost 0 bases, with 9 bases spanning the gap. In germline, CDR1 is SGHTA, CDR2 FQGTGA. This CDR3 has 14 residues. The CDR3, as DNA: TGTGCCAGCAGCGTGAGTACCAGCACAGATACGCAGTATTTT. This sequence encodes CASSVSTSTDTQYF.

The V and J genes are TRBV5-4 and TRBJ2-1, with TRBD2 as a possible D gene (5 bases). Germline V gene data show CDR1 as SGHNT and CDR2 as YYREEE (reference sequence). The CDR3 runs 15 residues. V lost 0 bases to trimming and J lost 0 bases, with 7 bases between them. In nucleotides, the CDR3 is TGTGCCAGCAGCTTGGGCGGGTTCTCCTACAATGAGCAGTTCTTC. Protein sequence: CASSLGGFSYNEQFF.

This chain uses TRBV5-1 with TRBJ2-7, with TRBD2 identical over 9 bases. The ends lost 1 base at V and 0 bases at J; junction bases unmatched: 11. The CDR3 runs to 18 residues. From germline, CDR1 is SGHRS and CDR2 YFSETQ. As DNA, the CDR3 is TGCGCCAGCAGCTTGCAAAAGGGCGGTAGCGGGAGCTCCTACGAGCAGTACTTC. Translated: CASSLQKGGSGSSYEQYF.

In this sample, this clone turned up a few times. The rearrangement links TRBV18 to TRBJ1-4; D remains unclear. CDR3 length equals 13 residues. With 6 bases removed from V and 4 bases from J, the gap between germline ends came to 9 bases. Germline V CDR1 and CDR2: KGHSH, LQKENI. Here the CDR3 DNA reads TGTGCCAGCTCCGGTTCGCATAATGAAAAACTGTTTTTT. It yields the protein CASSGSHNEKLFF. Full variable domain (outside the CDR3, taken from reference TRBV18 and TRBJ1-4): NAGVMQNPRHLVRRRGQEARLRCSPMKGHSHVYWYRQLPEEGLKFMVYLQKENIIDESGMPKERFSAEFPKEGPSILRIQQVVRGDSAAYFCASSGSHNEKLFFGSGTQLSVL.

This rearrangement joins TRBV12-3 or TRBV12-4 to TRBJ2-1; D is uncertain. The CDR3 is 12 amino acids. Trimming removed 5 bases from V and 5 bases from J, with 7 bases in between. DNA of the CDR3: TGTGCCAGCAGTCCCCGGGACAATGAGCAGTTCTTC. The encoded protein is CASSPRDNEQFF.

This chain links TRBV5-6 with TRBJ2-7; tentative D call: TRBD1 (6 bases). V lost 4 bases to trimming and J lost 0 bases, with 17 bases between them. CDR3 length equals 16 residues. The V gene's germline CDR1 is SGHDT and CDR2 YYEEEE. Here the CDR3 reads CASSQLWDTDSYEQYF. As DNA, the CDR3 is TGTGCCAGCAGCCAACTCTGGGACACGGACTCCTACGAGCAGTACTTC.

The rearrangement joins TRBV13 to TRBJ1-1; weak D call: TRBD1 (5 bases). The CDR3 spans 13 residues. The germline V gene has CDR1 PRHDT and CDR2 FYEKMQ (reference sequence). Trimming cost V 8 bases and J 4 bases, with 14 bases left between them. DNA for the CDR3: TGTGCCAGCGGCGGCGGGGGAAGCACTGAAGCTTTCTTT. Amino acids: CASGGGGSTEAFF.

V is TRBV10-3 and J is TRBJ2-1; 12 bases agree with TRBD2. The germline V gene has CDR1 ENHRY and CDR2 SYGVKD. The V and J ends lost 7 bases and 7 bases, in that order; junction bases with no gene match: 5. This CDR3 comprises 14 residues. The CDR3 DNA reads as TGTGCCATCAACAGCGGACTAGCGGGAAATGAGCAGTTCTTC. Its translation: CAINSGLAGNEQFF.

The V and J genes are TRBV25-1 and TRBJ2-7, with 9 nucleotides matching TRBD1. The V segment lost 5 bases and the J segment 4 bases; nucleotides outside the gene matches: 6. This CDR3 region has 14 residues. The germline gives CDR1 MGHDK, CDR2 SYGVNS. The CDR3 DNA reads as TGTGCCAGCAGTTTTCCGGGACAGGGTTACGAGCAGTACTTC. It encodes CASSFPGQGYEQYF.

The count of this clone is one. The chain recombines TRBV24-1 with TRBJ2-1, with D perhaps TRBD2 (5 bases). Trimming cost V 5 bases and J 7 bases, with 17 bases left between them. Germline CDR1 and CDR2: KGHDR and SFDVKD. The CDR3 sequence is 15 residues long. The CDR3 DNA reads TGTGCCACCAGTGGTCTCGGGGAAGCAGCAAATGAGCAGTTCTTC. Translating gives CATSGLGEAANEQFF.

This clone was seen more than once but under ten times. The V call is TRBV29-1, the J call TRBJ1-2, with D unresolved. The CDR3 consists of 13 residues. Germline V gene sequence: CDR1 SQVTM, CDR2 ANQGSEA. V lost 1 base and J 3 bases, leaving 9 bases between the germline ends. The CDR3 bases are TGCAGCGTTGAAGTGGTGGCCTACTATGGCTACACCTTC. Its protein is CSVEVVAYYGYTF. Complete variable domain (other parts from reference TRBV29-1 and TRBJ1-2): SAVISQKPSRDICQRGTSLTIQCQVDSQVTMMFWYRQQPGQSLTLIATANQGSEATYESGFVIDKFPISRPNLTFSTLTVSNMSPEDSSIYLCSVEVVAYYGYTFGSGTRLTVV.

CDR3 sequence (DNA): TGTGCCAGCAGCTTAGGTTCAGTCCCCTACGAGCAGTACTTC. The encoded protein is CASSLGSVPYEQYF. V gene TRBV13 combines with J gene TRBJ2-7; D remains ambiguous. Looked up from germline, CDR1 is PRHDT and CDR2 is FYEKMQ (reference sequence). The CDR3 consists of 14 residues. V lost 0 bases and J 2 bases, leaving 8 bases between the germline ends.

This sequence joins TRBV2 and TRBJ2-5, with 8 bases fitting TRBD2. J gave up 5 bases and V 10 bases, and 6 bases lay outside the gene matches. The CDR3 covers 12 residues. Germline V gene data show CDR1 as SNHLY and CDR2 as FYNNEI. CDR3 coding DNA: TGTGCCACGGGGACTAGTATGGAGACCCAGTACTTC. As protein: CATGTSMETQYF.

This chain links TRBV10-3 with TRBJ1-6; D call uncertain. With 3 bases removed from V and 10 bases from J, the gap between germline ends came to 7 bases. The CDR3 covers 12 residues. Germline V lookup: CDR1 ENHRY, CDR2 SYGVKD. The CDR3 loop reads CAISDPGSPLHF. The CDR3 nucleotides read TGTGCCATCAGTGACCCCGGGTCACCCCTCCACTTT.

This clone has only one observation. The rearrangement uses TRBV15 and TRBJ1-4; 10 nucleotides match TRBD1. V dropped 1 base and J dropped 8; count of bases not matched to a gene: 4. The CDR3 runs 15 residues. The germline CDR1 and CDR2 sequences are LNHNV and YYDKDF (reference sequence). The CDR3 loop reads CATSRVGTGAEKLFF. The CDR3 region has the DNA TGTGCCACCAGCAGAGTTGGGACAGGGGCGGAAAAACTGTTTTTT.

The chain carries TRBV11-2 and TRBJ2-7, with TRBD1 matching 11 bases. The CDR3 extends over 15 amino acids. Germline CDR1 and CDR2: SGHAT and FQNNGV. Unmatched junction bases numbered 5, after V lost 4 bases and J lost 3 bases. As DNA, the CDR3 is TGTGCCAGCAGCTACCCGGGACAGGGGGTCTACGAGCAGTACTTC. Protein sequence: CASSYPGQGVYEQYF.

The chain carries TRBV28 and TRBJ2-3, with D hard to call. This CDR3 is 14 amino acids long. The V end was cut by 6 bases, the J end by 1 base, with 11 bases between. The V gene's germline CDR1 is MDHEN and CDR2 SYDVKM. CDR3 amino acids: CASRVRVRTDTQYF. Here the CDR3 DNA reads TGTGCCAGCAGAGTCCGAGTACGCACAGATACGCAGTATTTT.

The chain has TRBV10-3 and TRBJ2-7; weak D call: TRBD1 (6 bases). V lost 6 bases to trimming and J lost 0 bases, with 12 bases between them. This CDR3 spans 14 amino acids. Germline loops: CDR1 ENHRY, CDR2 SYGVKD. The CDR3 DNA sequence: TGTGCCATCAGCTCGGGACACCACTCCTACGAGCAGTACTTC. Its translation: CAISSGHHSYEQYF.

This chain joins TRBV4-1 and TRBJ1-5; 8 nucleotides line up with TRBD1. V dropped 4 bases and J dropped 2; count of bases not matched to a gene: 7. Germline CDR1 is MGHRA and CDR2 is YSYEKL. The CDR3 has 16 amino acids. The CDR3: CASSLGQGMGNQPQHF. CDR3 in DNA: TGCGCCAGCAGCCTCGGACAGGGCATGGGCAATCAGCCCCAGCATTTT.

The V call is TRBV2, the J call TRBJ2-2, with 9 bases identical to TRBD2. Trimming took 6 bases from V and 6 from J; bases not matched to a gene: 5. Germline assignment: CDR1 SNHLY and CDR2 FYNNEI. The CDR3 consists of 14 residues. DNA of the CDR3: TGTGCCAGCAGGTCCCTAGCGGGGCCCGGGGAGCTGTTTTTT. Encoded protein: CASRSLAGPGELFF.

CDR3 DNA sequence: TGTGCCAGCAGTAACCCTAGCGGGAGAACCTACGAGCAGTACTTC. This encodes CASSNPSGRTYEQYF. The chain has TRBV2 and TRBJ2-7, with 10 bases that match TRBD2. The germline CDR1 and CDR2 sequences are SNHLY and FYNNEI. V shed 5 bases and J 2 bases; nucleotides not matched to a gene: 6. The CDR3 sequence is 15 residues long. Full variable domain (rest looked up from reference TRBV2 and TRBJ2-7): EPEVTQTPSHQVTQMGQEVILRCVPISNHLYFYWYRQILGQKVEFLVSFYNNEISEKSEIFDDQFSVERPDGSNFTLKIRSTKLEDSAMYFCASSNPSGRTYEQYFGPGTRLTVT.

The rearrangement links TRBV2 to TRBJ2-5; 8 nucleotides match TRBD1. This CDR3 is built from 14 residues. Germline CDR1 is SNHLY and CDR2 is FYNNEI. With 7 bases clipped from V and 4 bases from J, the junction kept 8 bases outside the gene matches. CDR3 sequence (DNA): TGTGCCAGCACTGAGCGGACAGGGAGAGAGACCCAGTACTTC. Amino acids: CASTERTGRETQYF.

The chain couples TRBV7-9 to TRBJ1-1, with D uncertain. The CDR3 contains 11 residues. Per germline, CDR1 SEHNR and CDR2 FQNEAQ (reference sequence). The ends were cut back, 5 bases at V and 4 bases at J, with 5 bases in the middle. CDR3 sequence reads: CASSRGTEAFF. CDR3 nucleotides: TGTGCCAGCAGCCGAGGCACTGAAGCTTTCTTT. The variable domain in full, with the rest retrieved from reference TRBV7-9 and TRBJ1-1, is DTGVSQNPRHKITKRGQNVTFRCDPISEHNRLYWYRQTLGQGPEFLTYFQNEAQLEKSRLLSDRFSAERPKGSFSTLEIQRTEQGDSAMYLCASSRGTEAFFGQGTRLTVV.

This chain joins TRBV5-1 and TRBJ2-5, with TRBD1 matching over 9 bases. The CDR3 runs 17 residues. CDR1 and CDR2 (germline): SGHRS, YFSETQ. V lost 4 bases, J lost 5 bases, and 15 bases stayed unmatched. CDR3 in amino acids: CASSSFSPGQGGETQYF. The DNA for the CDR3 is TGCGCCAGCAGCAGTTTTTCTCCGGGACAGGGAGGCGAGACCCAGTACTTC.

The rearrangement uses TRBV24-1 and TRBJ2-3; TRBD1 matches 9 bases. Trimming at V came to 7 bases and at J to 3 bases, leaving 4 bases not matched to a gene. The CDR3 covers 14 residues. Germline V gene sequence: CDR1 KGHDR, CDR2 SFDVKD. The DNA of the CDR3 is TGTGCCACCAGACAGGGGGCGCTTACAGATACGCAGTATTTT. This sequence encodes CATRQGALTDTQYF.

This chain connects TRBV28 to TRBJ2-7, with 8 bases lining up with TRBD1. Germline V gene data show CDR1 as MDHEN and CDR2 as SYDVKM. CDR3 length: 14 residues. The ends lost 9 bases at V and 6 bases at J; junction bases unmatched: 13. The CDR3 is CASGGRQGKGEQYF. Written as DNA, the CDR3 is TGTGCCAGTGGCGGGCGACAGGGGAAGGGCGAGCAGTACTTC. The full variable domain, in which reference TRBV28 and TRBJ2-7 provide the parts outside the CDR3, is DVKVTQSSRYLVKRTGEKVFLECVQDMDHENMFWYRQDPGLGLRLIYFSYDVKMKEKGDIPEGYSVSREKKERFSLILESASTNQTSMYLCASGGRQGKGEQYFGPGTRLTVT.

V and J are TRBV5-5 and TRBJ2-7; TRBD2 is a possible D gene (7 bases). The CDR3 covers 18 residues. Germline V gene sequence: CDR1 SGHKS, CDR2 YYEKEE (reference sequence). V was clipped by 2 bases and J by 2 bases, with 23 bases between them. The CDR3 here is CASSFPGQRAGATYEQYF. The DNA for the CDR3 is TGTGCCAGCAGCTTTCCGGGACAAAGGGCGGGAGCGACCTACGAGCAGTACTTC.

J is TRBJ1-1 and V is TRBV6-5, with 7 bases aligning to TRBD1. J gave up 4 bases and V 6 bases, and 5 bases lay outside the gene matches. Germline CDR1 MNHEY, CDR2 SVGAGI. The CDR3 consists of 13 residues. CDR3 loop: CASRKTGSTEAFF. The CDR3 bases are TGTGCCAGCAGAAAGACAGGGTCCACTGAAGCTTTCTTT.